This is a list of T cell receptor beta chains from one sample in a study of CD8+ T cells in alopecia areata. The table came from immunoSEQ multiplex PCR; TCRdb's copy has only in-frame clones and leaves some out. Here the sample spans approximately 180,000 clones, roughly 50% being singletons. Sequencing used CD8+ T cells sorted from blood, obtained at week 24, from a patient treated with tofacitinib. Every receptor here comes from a human donor with alopecia areata. Both conserved end residues are part of each CDR3. D genes are given only for firm matches. The size field is filled for only some rows; it gives once, few, many or a size class.

j_call: TRBJ1-6
v_call: TRBV15
clone_size: -
d_call: -
cdr3_aa: CATSGGAGPGSPLHF

j_call: TRBJ2-4
v_call: TRBV5-6
clone_size: -
d_call: -
cdr3_aa: CASSSGGQNIQYF

j_call: TRBJ1-5
v_call: TRBV5-6
clone_size: -
d_call: -
cdr3_aa: CASTVGNQPQHF

j_call: TRBJ2-5
v_call: TRBV15
clone_size: -
d_call: TRBD1
cdr3_aa: CATSSGGWAQYF

j_call: TRBJ2-7
v_call: TRBV5-1
clone_size: -
d_call: -
cdr3_aa: CASSLGRGRNEQYF

j_call: TRBJ1-2
v_call: TRBV6-6
clone_size: many
d_call: -
cdr3_aa: CASSYSPGGDYGYTF

j_call: TRBJ2-1
v_call: TRBV25-1
clone_size: -
d_call: -
cdr3_aa: CASSETAVPNNNEQFF

j_call: TRBJ1-1
v_call: TRBV6-5
clone_size: -
d_call: -
cdr3_aa: CASSPTGRAEAFF

j_call: TRBJ2-2
v_call: TRBV7-6
clone_size: -
d_call: -
cdr3_aa: CASSAAVKGGELFF

j_call: TRBJ1-5
v_call: TRBV27
clone_size: few
d_call: -
cdr3_aa: CASSSNGNQPQHF